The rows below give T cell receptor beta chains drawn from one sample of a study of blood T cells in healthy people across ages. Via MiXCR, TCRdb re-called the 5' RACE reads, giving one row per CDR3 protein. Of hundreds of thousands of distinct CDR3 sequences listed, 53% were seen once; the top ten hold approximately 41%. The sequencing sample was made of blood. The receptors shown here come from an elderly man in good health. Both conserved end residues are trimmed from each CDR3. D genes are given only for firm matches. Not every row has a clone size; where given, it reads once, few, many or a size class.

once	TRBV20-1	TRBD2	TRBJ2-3	SASGTSGQLADTQY
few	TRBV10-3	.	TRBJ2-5	AIKGDTEETQY
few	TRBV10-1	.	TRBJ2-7	ASSDQGRMEQY
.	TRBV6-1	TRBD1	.	ASSEGTGGYEQY
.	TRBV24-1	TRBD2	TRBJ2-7	ATSEAGREQY
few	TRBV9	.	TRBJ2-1	ASSAWGNYNEQF
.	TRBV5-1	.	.	ASSLVRAQGQETQY
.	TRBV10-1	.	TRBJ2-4	ASSKPGPDGAQY
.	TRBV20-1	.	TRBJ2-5	SARRQRLQETQY
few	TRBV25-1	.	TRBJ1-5	ASSWGNQPQH
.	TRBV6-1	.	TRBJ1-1	VSSELTAVTEAF
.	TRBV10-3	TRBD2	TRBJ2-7	AISPRTSGQEQY
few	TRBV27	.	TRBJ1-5	ASSFRGPGQPQH
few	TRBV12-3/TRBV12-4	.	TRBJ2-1	ASTTDGGKTNEQF
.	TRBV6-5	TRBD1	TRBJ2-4	ASSSRDRGRWEQY
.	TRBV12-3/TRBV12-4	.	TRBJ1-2	ASSFTGTYGYT
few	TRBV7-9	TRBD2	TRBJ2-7	ASTLGTSGSYEQY
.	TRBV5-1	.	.	ASAGDERAGSEQY
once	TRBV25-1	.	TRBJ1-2	ASSEAVTYGYT
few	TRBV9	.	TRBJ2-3	ASSVDHQAYTDTQY
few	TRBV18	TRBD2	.	ASSLRPGLAGDEQY
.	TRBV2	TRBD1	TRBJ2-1	ASSYDRAEQF
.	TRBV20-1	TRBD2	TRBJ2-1	SAVGLAETQF
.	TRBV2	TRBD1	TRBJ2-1	ASTGTGLQGQF
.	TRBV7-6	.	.	ASSRDLTRLYEQY
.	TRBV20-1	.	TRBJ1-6	SPYGARNSPLH
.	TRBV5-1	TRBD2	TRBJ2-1	ASSLPAGGPYNEQF
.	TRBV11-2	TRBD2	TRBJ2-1	ASSIQSGSVSYNEQF
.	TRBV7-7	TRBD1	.	ASTACWDRVRETQY
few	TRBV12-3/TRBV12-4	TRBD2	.	ASSLLAGVNEQY
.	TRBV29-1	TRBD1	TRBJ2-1	SGVRTGGNEQF
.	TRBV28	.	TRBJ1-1	ASSLASEAF
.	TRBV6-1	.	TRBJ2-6	ASSERGRSGANVLT
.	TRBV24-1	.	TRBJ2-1	ATSDFGGEQF
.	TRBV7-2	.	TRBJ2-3	ASRRPGRSSTDTQY
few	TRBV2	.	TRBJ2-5	ASSVGRYQETQY
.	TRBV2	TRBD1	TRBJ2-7	ASRGDRDYEQY
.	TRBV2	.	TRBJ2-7	ASGGGAYEQY
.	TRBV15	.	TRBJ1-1	ATSLPTVNTEAF
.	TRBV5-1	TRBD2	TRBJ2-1	ASKASGAYNEQF
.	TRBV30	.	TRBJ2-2	AWVALANTGELF
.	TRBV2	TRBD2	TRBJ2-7	ASLLAVSSYEQY
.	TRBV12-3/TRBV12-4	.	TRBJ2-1	ASSLRLTNSYNEQF
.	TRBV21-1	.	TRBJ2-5	ASSKAGREREETQY
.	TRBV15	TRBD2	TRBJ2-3	ATNGGDGRYAY
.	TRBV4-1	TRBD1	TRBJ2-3	ASSYGQGGTDTQY